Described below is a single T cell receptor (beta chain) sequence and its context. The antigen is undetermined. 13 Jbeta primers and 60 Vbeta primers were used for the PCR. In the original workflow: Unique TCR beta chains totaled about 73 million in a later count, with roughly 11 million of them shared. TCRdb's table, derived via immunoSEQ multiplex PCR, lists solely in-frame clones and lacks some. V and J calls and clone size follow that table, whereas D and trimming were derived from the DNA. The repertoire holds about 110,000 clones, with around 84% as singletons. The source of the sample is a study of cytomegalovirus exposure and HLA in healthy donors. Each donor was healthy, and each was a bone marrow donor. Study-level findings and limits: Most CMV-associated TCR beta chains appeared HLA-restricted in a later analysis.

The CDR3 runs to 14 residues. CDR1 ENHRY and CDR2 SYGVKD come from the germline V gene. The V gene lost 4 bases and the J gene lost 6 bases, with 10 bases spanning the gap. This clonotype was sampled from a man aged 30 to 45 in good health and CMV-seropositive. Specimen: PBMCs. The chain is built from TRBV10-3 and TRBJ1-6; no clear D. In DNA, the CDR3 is TGTGCCATCAGTGCCAGGACTGCTAATTCACCCCTCCACTTT. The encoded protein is CAISARTANSPLHF.